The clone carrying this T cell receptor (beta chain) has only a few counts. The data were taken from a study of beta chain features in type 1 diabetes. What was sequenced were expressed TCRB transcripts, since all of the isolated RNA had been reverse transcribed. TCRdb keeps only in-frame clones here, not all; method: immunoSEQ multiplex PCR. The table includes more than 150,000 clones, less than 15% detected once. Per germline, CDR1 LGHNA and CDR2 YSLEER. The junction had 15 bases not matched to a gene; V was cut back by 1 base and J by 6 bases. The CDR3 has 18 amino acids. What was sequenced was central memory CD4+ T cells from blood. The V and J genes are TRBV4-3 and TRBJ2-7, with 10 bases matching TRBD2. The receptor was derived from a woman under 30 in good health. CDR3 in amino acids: CASSQGAVASGRYSEQYF. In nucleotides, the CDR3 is TGCGCCAGCAGCCAAGGAGCCGTGGCTAGCGGGAGATATAGCGAGCAGTACTTC.